What follows is one T cell receptor (beta chain) and its context. Its antigen is currently unknown. These data belong to a study of T cells and Merkel cell carcinoma outcomes. Findings and caveats of the study: Reportedly, T-cell repertoire with density predicts Merkel cell carcinoma outcomes.

TCRdb's table, derived via immunoSEQ multiplex PCR, lists solely in-frame clones and lacks some. The sample consists of around 15,000 clones, about 87% of them appearing once. V lost 5 bases and J lost 3, with 14 bases in between. The CDR3 totals 14 residues. Germline CDR1 and CDR2: KGHSY and FQNENV. The chain links TRBV16 to TRBJ2-7, with D perhaps matching TRBD1 (6 bases). This TCR derives from a human donor with Merkel cell carcinoma. The sample comprised tumor tissue from Merkel cell carcinoma. CDR3 loop: CASSGGQSFYEQYF. The CDR3 region has the DNA TGTGCCAGCAGCGGTGGACAGTCCTTCTACGAGCAGTACTTC.